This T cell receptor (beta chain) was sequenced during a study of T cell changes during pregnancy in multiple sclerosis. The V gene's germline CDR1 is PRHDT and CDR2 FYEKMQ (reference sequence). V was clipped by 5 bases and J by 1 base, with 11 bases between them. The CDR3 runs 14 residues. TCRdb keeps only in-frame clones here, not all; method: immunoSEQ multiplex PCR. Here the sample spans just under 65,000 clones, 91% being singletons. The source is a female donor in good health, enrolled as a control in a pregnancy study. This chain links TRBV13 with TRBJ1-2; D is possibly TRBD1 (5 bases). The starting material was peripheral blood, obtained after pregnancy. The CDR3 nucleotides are TGTGCCAGCAGCCCCGGGAGGGGTAACTATGGCTACACCTTC. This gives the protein CASSPGRGNYGYTF.